Each of the 25 T cell receptor beta chains below was sequenced from the same sample in a study of T cells in women clearing cervical HPV infection (dated by TCRdb to between 2017 and 2018). Receptors were amplified or captured by the immunoSEQ multiplex PCR assay. The table comes from immuneACCESS by way of TCRdb, which keeps in-frame sequences with V and J called. Part of the clones is missing from these tables; in studies checked, under half for an unresolved V gene and the rest for unknown reasons. The table held for this sample gives about 20,000 clones. Jointly, the top ten make up around 3.3% of the sample. The sample taken for sequencing was blood buffy coat. All receptors come from a woman between 18 and 70 years old with a cervical HPV16 infection that either progressed to CIN3+ or cleared (not recorded which).

Points on this clone: Read coverage stops 3 residues before the CDR3 terminus; the germline J gene supplies the remainder. The chain uses TRBV19 and TRBJ1-1; TRBD1 aligns across 12 bases. Germline V lookup: CDR1 LNHDA, CDR2 SQIVND (reference sequence). The CDR3 runs to 17 residues. The V segment lost 3 bases and the J segment 4 bases; nucleotides outside the gene matches: 9. The CDR3 loop reads CASSMGRDRGQGTEAFF. CDR3 bases read: TGTGCCAGTAGTATGGGTCGGGACAGGGGGCAGGGCACTGAA.

Note on this clone: The CDR3 is cut off 3 residues early in the read; its end comes from the germline J gene. This chain connects TRBV20-1 to TRBJ2-7; a weak D match, TRBD1 (6 bases). There are 14 residues in the CDR3. Germline lookup yields CDR1 DFQATT and CDR2 SNEGSKA (reference sequence). V lost 4 bases to trimming and J lost 2 bases, with 15 bases between them. CDR3 amino acids: CSAKFPTGAYEQYF. CDR3 bases read: TGCAGTGCTAAGTTCCCGACAGGCGCCTACGAG.

In regard to this clone: Read coverage stops 3 residues before the CDR3 terminus; the germline J gene supplies the remainder. This chain uses TRBV7-8 with TRBJ2-1, with 10 bases that match TRBD2. This CDR3 comprises 17 residues. The V segment lost 4 bases and the J segment 3 bases; nucleotides outside the gene matches: 9. Germline CDR1 SGHVS, CDR2 FQNEAQ. The part of the CDR3 DNA that was read is TGTGCCAGCAGCTCCCTAACTAGCGGGGAGGTCTACAATGAG. Its protein product is CASSSLTSGEVYNE. The full CDR3 sequence reads CASSSLTSGEVYNEQFF.

A word on this clone: The CDR3 end lies 3 residues beyond the end of the read and is filled in from the germline J gene. The gene calls are TRBV7-9 and TRBJ1-1, with TRBD1 matching over 11 bases. Germline V gene sequence: CDR1 SEHNR, CDR2 FQNEAQ (reference sequence). This CDR3 spans 14 amino acids. V lost 10 bases and J lost 3; bases outside the gene matches: 7. The CDR3 sequence is CATTGQGAYTEAFF. The CDR3 DNA, read in part, is TGTGCCACTACTGGACAGGGGGCGTACACTGAA.

A word on this clone: The read stops 3 residues short of the end of the CDR3; the missing end is completed from the germline J gene. The V and J genes are TRBV4-1 and TRBJ1-5; 7 nucleotides agree with TRBD1. The CDR3 covers 15 residues. CDR1 is MGHRA and CDR2 is YSYEKL in the germline V gene. The junction had 8 bases not matched to a gene; V was cut back by 4 bases and J by 5 bases. The DNA read from the CDR3 is TGCGCCAGCAGCCTTAAACAGGGGATTGATCAGCCC. Translated, it gives CASSLKQGIDQP. The entire CDR3 is CASSLKQGIDQPQHF.

Details on this clone: The read gets to within 3 residues of the CDR3 end, and the germline J gene fills in the rest. The chain employs TRBV5-1 and TRBJ1-6; D remains unclear. The CDR3 extends over 14 amino acids. V lost 6 bases and J 0 bases, leaving 7 bases between the germline ends. CDR1 and CDR2 (germline): SGHRS, YFSETQ. CDR3 bases read: TGCGCCAGCAACTCTAGCTCCTATAATTCACCC. It specifies CASNSSSYNSP. The whole CDR3 protein is CASNSSSYNSPLHF.

About this clone: The read ends 3 residues early relative to the CDR3; the germline J gene fills the gap. The chain uses TRBV2 and TRBJ1-3; TRBD1 might be the D (6 bases). Germline V CDR1 and CDR2: SNHLY, FYNNEI. This CDR3 region has 17 residues. Trimming removed 3 bases from V and 0 bases from J, with 15 bases in between. CDR3 protein: CASSESAGAPSGNTIYF. The sequenced CDR3 bases are TGTGCCAGCAGTGAGTCGGCAGGGGCCCCCTCTGGAAACACC.

Regarding this clone: Read coverage stops 3 residues before the CDR3 terminus; the germline J gene supplies the remainder. The rearrangement joins TRBV18 to TRBJ1-3; 9 positions match TRBD1. The CDR3 totals 16 residues. Germline V CDR1 and CDR2: KGHSH, LQKENI. The J segment lost 1 base and the V segment lost 0 bases, leaving 1 base of the junction unmatched. CDR3 loop: CASSPPGTGSGNTIYF. The CDR3 bases that were read are TGTGCCAGCTCACCACCGGGGACAGGGTCTGGAAACACC.

The sequenced part of the CDR3 DNA is TGTGCCAGCAGCTTAAATGGGGGGGTTCAAGAGACC. Protein: CASSLNGGVQET. The whole CDR3 is CASSLNGGVQETQYF. The rearrangement links TRBV7-3 to TRBJ2-5; 7 bases are a match to TRBD2. The CDR3 end is not reached by the read, which stops 3 residues before it; the germline J gene fills it in. This CDR3 comprises 15 residues. V was pared by 1 base and J by 2 bases, with 4 bases of the junction left unmatched. Germline V gene sequence: CDR1 SGHTA, CDR2 FQGTGA.

In the case of this clone: From the germline J gene comes the end of the CDR3, since the read stops 3 residues before it. The rearrangement links TRBV27 to TRBJ2-3; D is unclear. The CDR3 has 13 amino acids. CDR1 is MNHEY and CDR2 is SMNVEV in the germline V gene (reference sequence). Between the trimmed V and J ends, which lost 6 bases and 1 base, there was a span of 8 bases. The CDR3 sequence is CASRGYGTDTQYF. The CDR3 bases that were read are TGTGCCAGCAGGGGCTATGGCACAGATACG.

Concerning this clone itself: The observed sequence ends 3 residues before the CDR3 terminus, with the missing tail filled in from the germline J gene. The chain is built from TRBV4-1 and TRBJ2-1; the match to TRBD2 covers 13 bases. This CDR3 has 17 residues. V gave up 0 bases and J gave up 6 bases; unmatched junction bases: 5. Germline assignment: CDR1 MGHRA and CDR2 YSYEKL. The CDR3 reads CASSQDITSGGGNEQFF. The sequenced part of the CDR3 DNA is TGCGCCAGCAGCCAAGATATCACTAGCGGGGGGGGCAATGAG.

Turning to this clone: Read data end 3 residues before the CDR3 end; the end is taken from the germline J gene. This rearrangement joins TRBV7-2 to TRBJ1-5, with D possibly matching TRBD1 (5 bases). CDR1 and CDR2 from the germline V gene are SGHTA and FQGNSA. The CDR3 contains 15 residues. V lost 5 bases and J 2 bases, leaving 13 bases between the germline ends. Partial CDR3 DNA: TGTGCCAGCAGCACGTATAGAGGGGGCAATCAGCCC. Protein: CASSTYRGGNQP. The full-length CDR3 reads as CASSTYRGGNQPQHF.

This clone is medium-sized by frequency. CDR3 protein: CASSLGPADGYTF. The CDR3 DNA, read in part, is TGCGCCAGCAGCTTGGGGCCCGCGGATGGC. The genes are TRBV5-1 and TRBJ1-2, with no clear D. The read terminates 3 residues before the CDR3 end, so the remaining end is supplied by the germline J gene. Germline CDR1 and CDR2: SGHRS and YFSETQ. Between the trimmed V and J ends, which lost 0 bases and 6 bases, there was a span of 9 bases. The CDR3 runs 13 residues.

Regarding this clone: The CDR3 is cut off 3 residues early in the read; its end comes from the germline J gene. J is TRBJ1-2 and V is TRBV30; 12 nucleotides match TRBD1. J was trimmed by 2 bases and V by 5 bases; bases with no gene match: 3. CDR3 length: 14 amino acids. Germline CDR1 GTSNPN, CDR2 SVGIG (reference sequence). The CDR3 protein is CAWAGTGGNYGYTF. The DNA read from the CDR3 is TGTGCCTGGGCCGGGACAGGGGGCAACTATGGC.

About this clone: The observed sequence ends 3 residues before the CDR3 terminus, with the missing tail filled in from the germline J gene. The same CDR3 can be traced to other DNA sequences in this sample. The chain carries TRBV7-2 and TRBJ1-1; D might be TRBD1 (6 bases). This CDR3 has 14 residues. Trimming removed 5 bases from V and 2 bases from J, with 12 bases in between. Looked up from germline, CDR1 is SGHTA and CDR2 is FQGNSA. The CDR3 bases that were read are TGTGCCAGCAGCCCAGGGGCCGCTAACACTGAA. Its protein is CASSPGAANTE. The full CDR3 protein is CASSPGAANTEAFF.

For this clone: The CDR3 goes on 3 residues after the read ends, and that part is filled in from the germline J gene. The V call is TRBV14, the J call TRBJ1-2; D uncertain. Germline loops: CDR1 SGHDN, CDR2 FVKESK. The CDR3 is 14 residues long. With 1 base removed from V and 3 bases from J, the gap between germline ends came to 9 bases. The sequenced part of the CDR3 DNA is TGTGCCAGCAGCCAAGGTCAGGCCGACTATGGC. Amino acid sequence: CASSQGQADYG. The whole CDR3 is CASSQGQADYGYTF.

The part of the CDR3 DNA that was read is TGTGCCAGCAGTTACGGGTTGATGGGACAGGGCTCCTACGAG. It codes for CASSYGLMGQGSYE. The full-length CDR3 reads as CASSYGLMGQGSYEQYF. This chain links TRBV6-2 or TRBV6-3 with TRBJ2-7; 9 positions match TRBD1. The CDR3 extends 3 residues past the end of the read, so its final part is completed from the germline J gene. Germline loops: CDR1 MNHEY, CDR2 SVGEGT. Trimming took 2 bases from V and 0 from J; bases not matched to a gene: 8. CDR3 length: 17 residues.

About this clone: The read is 3 residues too short to cover the CDR3 end, so that end is filled in from the germline J gene. The V and J genes are TRBV6-2 or TRBV6-3 and TRBJ2-1; 9 bases are a match to TRBD2. The V segment lost 2 bases and the J segment 7 bases; nucleotides outside the gene matches: 9. Germline-derived CDR1 and CDR2 are MNHEY and SVGEGT. The CDR3 has 16 amino acids. The sequenced part of the CDR3 DNA is TGTGCCAGCAGTTACACGTTCGCGGGGGGGCGGAATGAG. Residues: CASSYTFAGGRNE. In full, the CDR3 reads CASSYTFAGGRNEQFF.

To note about this clone: Sequencing ends 3 residues short of the CDR3 end; the germline J gene provides the rest. V usage is TRBV18 and J usage is TRBJ1-4, with D maybe TRBD1 (6 bases). CDR3 size: 17 residues. V was cut by 1 base and J by 0 bases, with 12 bases left in between. Germline V gives CDR1 KGHSH, CDR2 LQKENI. This CDR3 reads CASSPLQGSTTNEKLFF. Incomplete CDR3 DNA: TGTGCCAGCTCACCACTCCAGGGGTCCACAACTAATGAAAAA.

A remark on this clone: The read terminates 3 residues ahead of where the CDR3 ends, so the germline J gene completes it. The rearrangement joins TRBV20-1 to TRBJ2-7, with D perhaps TRBD2 (5 bases). Per the germline V gene, CDR1 is DFQATT and CDR2 is SNEGSKA (reference sequence). The CDR3 has 16 residues. Trimming cost V 2 bases and J 5 bases, with 22 bases left between them. The CDR3 sequence: CSARPGRRPERDEQYF. The part of the CDR3 DNA that was read is TGCAGTGCTAGACCAGGTCGAAGACCTGAGAGGGACGAG.

As for this clone: The read is 3 residues too short to cover the CDR3 end, so that end is filled in from the germline J gene. V is TRBV20-1 and J is TRBJ2-7; no clear D gene. Trimming pared 0 bases from V and 2 bases from J, leaving 5 bases between. The CDR3 runs 12 residues. Germline V gene lookup returns CDR1 DFQATT and CDR2 SNEGSKA (reference sequence). CDR3 DNA (partial): TGCAGTGCTAGAGACCATGCCTACGAG. This translates into CSARDHAYE. The entire CDR3 reads CSARDHAYEQYF.

Turning to this clone: The observed sequence ends 3 residues before the CDR3 terminus, with the missing tail filled in from the germline J gene. V is TRBV13 and J is TRBJ2-1, with TRBD1 identical over 12 bases. J lost 6 bases, V lost 8 bases, and 2 bases had no gene match. Germline V CDR1 and CDR2: PRHDT, FYEKMQ (reference sequence). The CDR3 covers 13 residues. The CDR3 DNA, read in part, is TGTGCCAGCCGGGACAGGGGGCTCAATGAG. Its translation: CASRDRGLNE. In full, the CDR3 is CASRDRGLNEQFF.

The CDR3 bases that were read are TGCAGTGCTAGAGAAGCCGGACTGACCTACAATGAG. Residues: CSAREAGLTYNE. In full, the CDR3 is CSAREAGLTYNEQFF. The chain joins TRBV20-1 to TRBJ2-1, with a tentative D call TRBD2 (5 bases). The read terminates 3 residues before the CDR3 end, so the remaining end is supplied by the germline J gene. From germline, CDR1 is DFQATT and CDR2 SNEGSKA (reference sequence). The CDR3 has 15 residues. Trimming shortened V by 0 bases and J by 2 bases, and 11 bases separated the two germline ends.

In the case of this clone: The read falls 3 residues short of the CDR3 end, and the missing part is taken from the germline J gene. The V gene is TRBV24-1, the J gene TRBJ2-1; TRBD2 aligns across 10 bases. The CDR3 runs to 14 residues. Germline assignment: CDR1 KGHDR and CDR2 SFDVKD. V shed 3 bases and J 8 bases; nucleotides not matched to a gene: 3. Partial CDR3 DNA: TGTGCCACCAGTGATCCCGGACTAGCGGATGAG. Protein sequence: CATSDPGLADE. In full, the CDR3 is CATSDPGLADEQFF.

This clone counts as medium-sized by frequency. The read finishes 3 residues shy of the CDR3 end, and the germline J gene is used to complete it. The chain joins TRBV7-8 to TRBJ2-7; D possibly corresponds to TRBD1 (6 bases). V lost 2 bases and J lost 4, with 15 bases in between. The germline CDR1 and CDR2 sequences are SGHVS and FQNEAQ. The CDR3 is 15 residues long. The CDR3 DNA, read in part, is TGTGCCAGCAGCTTAAATTCTAGAGGGGGTTACGAG. Amino acid sequence: CASSLNSRGGYE. The complete CDR3 reads CASSLNSRGGYEQYF.